The clone carrying this T cell receptor (beta chain) counts as medium-sized (0.01 to 0.1%). Each CDR3 protein is one row after TCRdb ran MiXCR on the reads. The sample carries about 18,000 distinct CDR3 sequences, 9.5% to 13% recorded once. This record belongs to a study of type 1 regulatory T cells. V was shortened by 4 bases and J by 5 bases, with 12 bases between the two germline ends. This CDR3 has 13 amino acids. Sequencing input: CD4+ T cells, either the whole sample or a sorted fraction (not recorded which). This TCR was sampled from a human donor in good health. The V and J genes are TRBV12-3 or TRBV12-4 and TRBJ2-7, with D possibly matching TRBD2 (6 bases). CDR3 amino acids: CASSYPGRHEQYF. The CDR3 nucleotides read TGTGCCAGCAGTTACCCAGGGAGGCACGAGCAGTACTTC.